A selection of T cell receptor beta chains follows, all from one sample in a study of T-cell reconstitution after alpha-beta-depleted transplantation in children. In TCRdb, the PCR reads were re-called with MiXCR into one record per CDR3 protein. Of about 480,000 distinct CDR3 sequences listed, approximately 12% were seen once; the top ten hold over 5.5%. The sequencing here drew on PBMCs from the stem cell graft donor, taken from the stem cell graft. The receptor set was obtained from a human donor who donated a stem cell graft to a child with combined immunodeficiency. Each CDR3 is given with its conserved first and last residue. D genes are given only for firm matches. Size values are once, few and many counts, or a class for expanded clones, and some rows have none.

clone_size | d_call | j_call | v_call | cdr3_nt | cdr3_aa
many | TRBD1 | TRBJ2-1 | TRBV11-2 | TGTGCCAGCAGCTTACAGGGGGAGTATTACAATGAGCAGTTCTTC | CASSLQGEYYNEQFF
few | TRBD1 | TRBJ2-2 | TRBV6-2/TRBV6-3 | TGTGCCAGTCGGATGACAGGGGACACCGGGGAGCTGTTTTTT | CASRMTGDTGELFF
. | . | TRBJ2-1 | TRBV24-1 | TGTGCCACCAGTGATTTGAAGAGCGACCCGCAGTTCTTC | CATSDLKSDPQFF
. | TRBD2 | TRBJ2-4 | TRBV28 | TGTGCCAGCAGTAATAGCGGGACCCCAAACATTCAGTACTTC | CASSNSGTPNIQYF
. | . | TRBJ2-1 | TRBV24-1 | TGTGCCACCAGCCCGGGACGGATTTACAATGAGCAGTTCTTC | CATSPGRIYNEQFF
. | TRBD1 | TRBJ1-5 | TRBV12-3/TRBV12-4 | TGTGCCAGCAGCCCGGGACAGGGTTTCAATCAGCCCCAGCATTTT | CASSPGQGFNQPQHF
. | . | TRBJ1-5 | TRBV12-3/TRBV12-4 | TGTGCCAGCAGTGGAGTGGGCAGGGGACTAAATAGCAATCAGCCCCAGCATTTT | CASSGVGRGLNSNQPQHF
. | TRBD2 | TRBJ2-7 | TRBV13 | TGTGCCAGCAGCCTCAGCGGGAGGGCCTTCTACGAGCAGTACTTC | CASSLSGRAFYEQYF
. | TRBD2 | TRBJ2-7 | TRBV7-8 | TGTGCCAGCAGCCCCCGAGCGGGATTGGTGGGCGAGCAGTACTTC | CASSPRAGLVGEQYF
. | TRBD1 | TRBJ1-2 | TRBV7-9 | TGTGCCAGCAGCTTACCCAGGGGGCACTACTATGGCTACACCTTC | CASSLPRGHYYGYTF
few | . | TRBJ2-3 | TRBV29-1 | TGCAGCGTTGGTTCTACTCTGGGCACAGATACGCAGTATTTT | CSVGSTLGTDTQYF
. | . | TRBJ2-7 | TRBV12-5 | TGTGCTAGTGGTTTGATATTTCGGGACACGGATAGCTACGAGCAGTACTTC | CASGLIFRDTDSYEQYF
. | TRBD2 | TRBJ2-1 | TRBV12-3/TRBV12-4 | TGTGCCAGCAGTTTCCTAGCGGGAACGAATGGGCAGTTCTTC | CASSFLAGTNGQFF
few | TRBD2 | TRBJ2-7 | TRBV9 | TGTGCCAGCAGCGCAACTAGCGGGGGGTACTACGAGCAGTACTTC | CASSATSGGYYEQYF
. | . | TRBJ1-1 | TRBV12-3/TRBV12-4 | TGTGCCAGCGCACATGTTGAAGCTTTCTTT | CASAHVEAFF
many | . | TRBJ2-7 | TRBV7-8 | TGTGCCAGCAGCTTTGAGGGGTTGATCTACGAGCAGTACTTC | CASSFEGLIYEQYF
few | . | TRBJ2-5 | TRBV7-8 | TGTGCCAGCAGCACGGGGGTTGGAAATCCTGACCAAGAGACCCAGTACTTC | CASSTGVGNPDQETQYF
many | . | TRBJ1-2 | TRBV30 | TGTGCCTGGAGACCCAGGGACCTTGGCTACACCTTC | CAWRPRDLGYTF
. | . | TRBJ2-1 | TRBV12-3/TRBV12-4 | TGTGCCAGCAGTTTAGCTAGTGTTCTCTCCTACAATGAGCAGTTCTTC | CASSLASVLSYNEQFF
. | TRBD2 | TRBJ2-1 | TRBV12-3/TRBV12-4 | TGTGCCAGCTCGGAGCGGGAGGTCTACAATGAGCAGTTCTTC | CASSEREVYNEQFF
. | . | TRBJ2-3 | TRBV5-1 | TGCGCCAGCAGCCACCCCTGGCGGGGGCGCACAGATACGCAGTATTTT | CASSHPWRGRTDTQYF
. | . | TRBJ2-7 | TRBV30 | TGTGCCTGGAGAGACAGGTTTTACGAGCAGTACTTC | CAWRDRFYEQYF
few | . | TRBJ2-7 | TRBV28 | TGTGCCAGCAGTTTACGGGGCACCAGACTTTACGAGCAGTACTTC | CASSLRGTRLYEQYF
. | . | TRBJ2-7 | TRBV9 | TGTGCCAGCACCAGTGGCCCAGACAGGATAAGCCTTTACGAGCAGTACTTC | CASTSGPDRISLYEQYF
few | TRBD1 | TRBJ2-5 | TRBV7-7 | TGTGCTAGCAGCATGGGGACAGAAGAGACCCAGTACTTC | CASSMGTEETQYF
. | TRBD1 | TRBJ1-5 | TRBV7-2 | TGTGCCAGCAGCCAGGGGGTTAATAGGCCCCAGCATTTT | CASSQGVNRPQHF
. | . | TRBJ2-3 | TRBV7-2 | TGTGCCAGCAACCCCCTAACGGGGGCGGGCACAGATACGCAGTATTTT | CASNPLTGAGTDTQYF
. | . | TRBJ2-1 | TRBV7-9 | TGTGCCAGCACCCAGGACGGACCTCTCTACAATGAGCAGTTCTTC | CASTQDGPLYNEQFF
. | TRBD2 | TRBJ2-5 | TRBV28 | TGTGCCAGCAGCCGGACTAGCGGGATACCGGCTAAAGAGACCCAGTACTTC | CASSRTSGIPAKETQYF
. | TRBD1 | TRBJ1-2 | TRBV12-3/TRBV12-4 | TGTGCCAGCAAGATAGGACAGGGGGCGCCTGGCTACACCTTC | CASKIGQGAPGYTF
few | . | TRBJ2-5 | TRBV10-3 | TGTGCCATCATTGGGCTACAAGAGACCCAGTACTTC | CAIIGLQETQYF
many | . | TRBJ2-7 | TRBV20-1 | TGCAGTGCTATGGGGGACATAATCTCCTACGAGCAGTACTTC | CSAMGDIISYEQYF
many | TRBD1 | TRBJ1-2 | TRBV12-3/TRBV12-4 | TGTGCCAGCAGTCCAATACAGGGGGCGGATGGCTACACCTTC | CASSPIQGADGYTF